This T cell receptor beta chain was captured in a study of siplizumab effects on memory and regulatory T cells. The study, taken as a whole, reports: Roughly 80-96% of proliferating CD4+ or CD8+ clones lacked an assignable naive or memory phenotype. Whether proliferating Tregs in siplizumab cultures suppress was not functionally confirmed.

V was shortened by 5 bases and J by 0 bases, with 8 bases between the two germline ends. Germline CDR1 and CDR2: SGHNT and YENEEA. This CDR3 comprises 13 residues. This clone was counted a few times. Antigen specificity is unknown. Measured with immunoSEQ multiplex PCR; TCRdb has only the in-frame clones, and not every one. The sample includes 45,000 to 60,000 clones, roughly 87% of them seen just once. Unstimulated naive, memory, effector memory and TEMRA subsets underwent sequencing in three donor pairs. The sequencing sample was made of naive CD8+ T cells sorted from blood. The origin of this receptor is a human donor in good health. This rearrangement joins TRBV11-3 to TRBJ2-7; D tentatively reads TRBD1 or TRBD2 (5 bases each). CDR3 sequence (DNA): TGTGCCAGCAGCGGGACGGGCTCCTACGAGCAGTACTTC. Residues: CASSGTGSYEQYF.